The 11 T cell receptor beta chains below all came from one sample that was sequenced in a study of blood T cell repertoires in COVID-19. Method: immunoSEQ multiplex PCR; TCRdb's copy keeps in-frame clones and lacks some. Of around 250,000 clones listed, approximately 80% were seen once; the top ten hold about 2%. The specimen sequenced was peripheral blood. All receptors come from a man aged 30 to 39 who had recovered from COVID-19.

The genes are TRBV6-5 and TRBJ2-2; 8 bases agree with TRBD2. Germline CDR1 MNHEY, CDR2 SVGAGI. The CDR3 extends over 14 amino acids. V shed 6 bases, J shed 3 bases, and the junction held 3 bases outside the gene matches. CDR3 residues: CASRSGGDTGELFF. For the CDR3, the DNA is TGTGCCAGCAGGAGCGGGGGAGACACCGGGGAGCTGTTTTTT.

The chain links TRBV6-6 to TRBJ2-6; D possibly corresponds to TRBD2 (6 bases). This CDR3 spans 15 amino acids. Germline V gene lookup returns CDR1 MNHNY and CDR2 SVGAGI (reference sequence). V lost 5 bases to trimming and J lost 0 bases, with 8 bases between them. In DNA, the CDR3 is TGTGCCAGCAGTGAGACTAGCTCTGGGGCCAACGTCCTGACTTTC. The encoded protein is CASSETSSGANVLTF.

The CDR3 DNA reads as TGCGCCAGCAGCCGCGGGAGCGGGGGGCAAGAGACCCAGTACTTC. This codes for CASSRGSGGQETQYF. The genes are TRBV5-1 and TRBJ2-5, with 9 bases fitting TRBD2. The CDR3 has 15 amino acids. Per the germline V gene, CDR1 is SGHRS and CDR2 is YFSETQ. Trimming at V came to 4 bases and at J to 2 bases, leaving 6 bases not matched to a gene.

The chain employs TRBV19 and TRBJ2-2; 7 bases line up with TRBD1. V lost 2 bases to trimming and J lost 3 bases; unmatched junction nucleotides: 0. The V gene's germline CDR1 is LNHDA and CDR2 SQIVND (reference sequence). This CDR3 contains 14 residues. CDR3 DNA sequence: TGTGCCAGTAGTATACAGGGGGACACCGGGGAGCTGTTTTTT. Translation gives CASSIQGDTGELFF.

CDR3 DNA sequence: TGTGCCAGCAGCGAGGGACAGGCCACTGGGTACGAGCAGTACGTC. It yields the protein CASSEGQATGYEQYV. The rearrangement uses TRBV28 and TRBJ2-7; 8 nucleotides agree with TRBD1. The V gene's germline CDR1 is MDHEN and CDR2 SYDVKM. CDR3 length: 15 amino acids. The V gene end was trimmed by 6 bases and the J gene end by 4 bases; junction bases not matched to a gene: 11.

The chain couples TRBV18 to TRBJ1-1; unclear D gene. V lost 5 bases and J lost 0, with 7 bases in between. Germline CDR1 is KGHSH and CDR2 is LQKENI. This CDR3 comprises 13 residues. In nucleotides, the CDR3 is TGTGCCAGCTCAGACAACATGAACACTGAAGCTTTCTTT. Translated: CASSDNMNTEAFF.

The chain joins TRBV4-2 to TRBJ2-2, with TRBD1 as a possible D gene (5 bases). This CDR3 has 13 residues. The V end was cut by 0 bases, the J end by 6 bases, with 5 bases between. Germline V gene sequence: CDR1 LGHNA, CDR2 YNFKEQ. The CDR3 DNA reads TGTGCCAGCAGCCAAGAGGGGCCCGGGGAGCTGTTTTTT. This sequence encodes CASSQEGPGELFF.

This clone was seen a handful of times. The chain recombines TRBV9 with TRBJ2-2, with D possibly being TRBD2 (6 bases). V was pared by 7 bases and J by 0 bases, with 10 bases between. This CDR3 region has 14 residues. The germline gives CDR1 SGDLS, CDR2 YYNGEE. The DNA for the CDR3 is TGTGCCAGCCGGACTACCCCGAACACCGGGGAGCTGTTTTTT. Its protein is CASRTTPNTGELFF.

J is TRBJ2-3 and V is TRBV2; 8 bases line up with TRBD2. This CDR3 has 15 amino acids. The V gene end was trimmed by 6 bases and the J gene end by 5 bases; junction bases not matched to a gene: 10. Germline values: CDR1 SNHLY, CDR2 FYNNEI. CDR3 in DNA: TGTGCCAGCAGCCCGGGGGTACGGGAGGGAGATACGCAGTATTTT. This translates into CASSPGVREGDTQYF.

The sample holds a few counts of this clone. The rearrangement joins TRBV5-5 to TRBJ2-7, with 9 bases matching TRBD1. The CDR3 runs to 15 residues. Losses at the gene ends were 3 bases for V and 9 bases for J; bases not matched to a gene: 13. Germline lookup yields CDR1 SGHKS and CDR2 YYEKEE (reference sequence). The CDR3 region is CASSWGSGQGSGQYF. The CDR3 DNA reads TGTGCCAGCAGCTGGGGGTCTGGACAGGGGTCTGGGCAGTACTTC.

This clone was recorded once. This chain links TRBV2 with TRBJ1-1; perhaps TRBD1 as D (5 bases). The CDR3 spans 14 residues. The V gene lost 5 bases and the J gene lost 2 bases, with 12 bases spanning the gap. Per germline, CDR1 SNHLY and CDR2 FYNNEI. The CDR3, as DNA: TGTGCCAGCAGTAATCAGGGCCCTAACACTGAAGCTTTCTTT. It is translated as CASSNQGPNTEAFF.